This TCR beta chain was profiled in a study of cytomegalovirus exposure and HLA in healthy donors. The wider study: The 120 validation repertoires, a later analysis reported, used the same platform as the roughly 660 repertoires from the first cohort. The study's findings and limits: Confirmation in vitro established that a few CMV-associated chains were specific for CMV antigens. While the bulk of TCR sequences proved rare, some public TCRs turned up in many donors.

The V end lost 4 bases, the J end lost 4 bases, and 16 bases lay between the germline ends. The CDR3 consists of 15 residues. Germline values: CDR1 SGHVS, CDR2 FNYEAQ. A note on this clone: Antigen specificity is unknown.

Sequencing was performed with immunoSEQ multiplex PCR; in TCRdb, only in-frame clones are kept and a portion is missing. The sample holds roughly 130,000 clones, around nine tenths seen once. This TCR was sampled from a man aged 25 to 45 in good health and CMV-seronegative. The gene calls are TRBV7-6 and TRBJ1-1; the D gene is possibly TRBD1 (6 bases). The sample was PBMCs. The CDR3 sequence: CASSYMAQGGTEAFF. The CDR3 bases are TGTGCCAGCAGCTACATGGCACAGGGTGGCACTGAAGCTTTCTTT.